Listed below are T cell receptor beta chains from one sample, sequenced in a study of PD-L1 blockade in urothelial cancer. Produced via immunoSEQ multiplex PCR; TCRdb's table is partial and in-frame only. The sample lists about 74,000 clones, 84% seen once, with about 5.1% in the top ten. This specimen consisted of PBMCs, obtained around atezolizumab (anti-PD-L1) treatment. The receptors shown here come from a man between 65 and 79 years old with urothelial cancer. Each CDR3 is given with its conserved first and last residue. The order of the fields is D gene, clone size, J gene, V gene, CDR3 DNA, CDR3 protein. A D gene is named only where the DNA matches it firmly. Not every row has a clone size; where given, it reads once, few, many or a size class.

>NA|few|TRBJ1-3|TRBV11-2
TGTGCCAGCAGCCCCGACAGGATCGGCTCTGGAAACACCATATATTTT
CASSPDRIGSGNTIYF
>TRBD2|NA|TRBJ2-1|TRBV9
TGTGCCAGCAGTCGTAGGGACTACCACAATGAGGATGAGCAGTTCTTC
CASSRRDYHNEDEQFF
>NA|NA|TRBJ2-2|TRBV28
TGTGCCAGCAGGGGCGGGCTAACGTTGGGAACCGGGGAGCTGTTTTTT
CASRGGLTLGTGELFF
>TRBD1|NA|TRBJ2-7|TRBV19
TGTGCCAGTGCTAACAGGGGGCTTACCTACGAGCAGTACTTC
CASANRGLTYEQYF
>NA|NA|TRBJ1-1|TRBV10-3
TGTGCCATCAGTGAAGCGCCCATGAACACTGAAGCTTTCTTT
CAISEAPMNTEAFF
>NA|NA|TRBJ2-1|TRBV29-1
TGCAGCGTTGCCCTCACTTCGATAGCAGTTGATCCTTGGAGCTCCTACAATGAGCAGTTCTTC
CSVALTSIAVDPWSSYNEQFF
>NA|NA|TRBJ1-4|TRBV28
TGTGCCAGCAGGGCGACAGGCGGAAATGAAAAACTGTTTTTT
CASRATGGNEKLFF
>TRBD1|few|TRBJ1-5|TRBV6-1
TGTGCCAGCAGGACAGGGCGGCTCGGCAATCAGCCCCAGCATTTT
CASRTGRLGNQPQHF
>NA|few|TRBJ1-4|TRBV6-6
TGTGCCAGCAGTTACTCGAAAAGGGGTTATAATGAAAAACTGTTTTTT
CASSYSKRGYNEKLFF
>NA|NA|TRBJ2-3|TRBV9
TGTGCCAGCAGCGTTTCTCTCGGAGATACGCAGTATTTT
CASSVSLGDTQYF
>TRBD1|NA|TRBJ1-5|TRBV19
TGTGCCAGTAGTACCCCGGGACAGCTTAGCAATCAGCCCCAGCATTTT
CASSTPGQLSNQPQHF
>NA|NA|TRBJ2-4|TRBV5-8
TGTGCCAGCAGCTGGCCCGGGAGAGCCAAAAACATTCAGTACTTC
CASSWPGRAKNIQYF
>TRBD1|NA|TRBJ1-2|TRBV10-3
TGTGCCATCAGTGAGTCCGGGACAGGGGGGTCGTCCTATGGCTACACCTTC
CAISESGTGGSSYGYTF
>NA|NA|TRBJ2-1|TRBV6-5
TGTGCCAGCAGTACCGGTTACTACAATGAGCAGTTCTTC
CASSTGYYNEQFF
>TRBD1|NA|TRBJ1-2|TRBV19
TGTGCCAGTAATCTGAGGGGGCGCGGCTACACCTTC
CASNLRGRGYTF
>NA|NA|TRBJ1-4|TRBV18
TGTGCCAGCTCACCACTACCCCCGGGGGGAAATGAAAAACTGTTTTTT
CASSPLPPGGNEKLFF
>TRBD1|NA|TRBJ2-7|TRBV2
TGTGCCAGCAGTGACAGGGGGAGCTCCTACGAGCAGTACTTC
CASSDRGSSYEQYF
>TRBD1|NA|TRBJ1-5|TRBV5-1
TGCGCCAGCAGTACGGGACAGGGGAATCAGCCCCAGCATTTT
CASSTGQGNQPQHF
>NA|NA|TRBJ2-6|TRBV5-4
TGTGCCAGCAGCTCCCGGGCTGGGGCCAACGTCCTGACTTTC
CASSSRAGANVLTF
>NA|NA|TRBJ1-4|TRBV6-5
TGTGCCAGCAGGCCTTCGGGGGGCCGGGGTGAAAAACTGTTTTTT
CASRPSGGRGEKLFF
>NA|NA|TRBJ1-1|TRBV9
TGTGCCAGCACTTCCGGGGGGGCGCTCGGCACTGAAGCTTTCTTT
CASTSGGALGTEAFF
>NA|NA|TRBJ2-5|TRBV4-1
TGCGCCAGCAGCCAAGTTAGCTACCAAGAGACCCAGTACTTC
CASSQVSYQETQYF
>TRBD1|NA|TRBJ1-2|TRBV19
TGTGCCAGTAAAAAGACAGGGGTCGATGGCTACACCTTC
CASKKTGVDGYTF
>NA|NA|TRBJ1-3|TRBV5-4
TGTGCCAGCAGCTTGGGCTCACAGGGAGCGAACACCATATATTTT
CASSLGSQGANTIYF
>NA|NA|TRBJ1-3|TRBV11-2
TGTGCCAGCAGGAGGGACACTGTCCCTGGAAACACCATATATTTT
CASRRDTVPGNTIYF
>TRBD1|NA|TRBJ2-2|TRBV7-9
TGTGCCAGCAGCCATCGGGACAGAGACACCGGGGAGCTGTTTTTT
CASSHRDRDTGELFF
>TRBD2|NA|TRBJ2-7|TRBV6-5
TGTGCCAGCAGTTGGGGCGGGAGAAACGACGAGCAGTACTTC
CASSWGGRNDEQYF
>TRBD1|once|TRBJ2-7|TRBV28
TGTGCCAGCAGTCCTTCGCCGTTTGGCAGGGGGCACTACGAGCAGTACTTC
CASSPSPFGRGHYEQYF
>TRBD2|NA|TRBJ2-1|TRBV7-9
TGTGCCAGCAGCTTAAGCGGGAGCCCCTACAATGAGCAGTTCTTC
CASSLSGSPYNEQFF
>NA|NA|TRBJ2-7|TRBV11-3
TGTGCCAGCAGCCGACTACAGGGTTGGGAGCAGTACTTC
CASSRLQGWEQYF
>NA|once|TRBJ1-1|TRBV29-1
TGCAGCGTCCGAACCCGGGGGAACACTGAAGCTTTCTTT
CSVRTRGNTEAFF
>NA|NA|TRBJ1-1|TRBV29-1
TGCAGCGTTGAAGAGGCGGGGAAAGCTTTCTTT
CSVEEAGKAFF
>NA|NA|TRBJ2-3|TRBV14
TGTGCCAGCAGCCAAGAGAGGGGGACCTTCACAGATACGCAGTATTTT
CASSQERGTFTDTQYF
>TRBD2|NA|TRBJ2-1|TRBV7-9
TGTGCCAGCAGCTTAGTACTAGCGGGAGGGTTCAATGAGCAGTTCTTC
CASSLVLAGGFNEQFF
>NA|NA|TRBJ2-7|TRBV7-9
TGTGCCAGCAGCCCGCAGGGTCCCTACGAGCAGTACTTC
CASSPQGPYEQYF
>NA|NA|TRBJ2-1|TRBV21-1
TGTGCCAGCAAACGGTTTGTCAGGACAGGGCGGACTAGCGGGAGCAATGAGCAGTTCTTC
CASKRFVRTGRTSGSNEQFF
>TRBD1|NA|TRBJ1-6|TRBV4-2
TGTGCCAGCAGCCAAGAGCGACAGGGGAGCTCCTATAATTCACCCCTCCACTTT
CASSQERQGSSYNSPLHF
>NA|NA|TRBJ2-6|TRBV6-9
TGTGCCAGCAAAAGGGGGTTACTCTCTGGGGCCAACGTCCTGACTTTC
CASKRGLLSGANVLTF
>TRBD1|NA|TRBJ2-3|TRBV5-8
TGTGCCAGCAGCCCCTGGGACAGGGGCACAGATACGCAGTATTTT
CASSPWDRGTDTQYF
>NA|NA|TRBJ2-3|TRBV28
TGTGCCAGCAGTTTATTAGCTAATACGCAGTATTTT
CASSLLANTQYF
>TRBD1|NA|TRBJ2-4|TRBV28
TGTGCCAGCAGGGGTACCCAGGGGGCATCCAAAAACATTCAGTACTTC
CASRGTQGASKNIQYF
>NA|NA|TRBJ2-7|TRBV9
TGTGCCAGCAGCGTAGCGGGAGAGCCGTTCTACGAGCAGTACTTC
CASSVAGEPFYEQYF
>TRBD2|once|TRBJ2-1|TRBV9
TGTGCCAGCAGCGCTGGGGCTGGACTAGCGGGAGCATCCTACAATGAGCAGTTCTTC
CASSAGAGLAGASYNEQFF
>TRBD1|NA|TRBJ1-2|TRBV11-1
TGTGCCAGCAGCCCAGACAGGGGTCCGGATTATGGCTACACCTTC
CASSPDRGPDYGYTF
>TRBD1|few|TRBJ2-7|TRBV7-9
TGTGCCAGCAGCGGTTACCGGGACAGGCGCTCCTACGAGCAGTACTTC
CASSGYRDRRSYEQYF
>TRBD1|few|TRBJ2-7|TRBV29-1
TGCAGCGCCACGACAGGGGACGAGCAGTACTTC
CSATTGDEQYF
>TRBD1|NA|TRBJ2-5|TRBV5-1
TGCGCCAGCAGCTTTGGGACAGCCCAAGAGACCCAGTACTTC
CASSFGTAQETQYF
>NA|NA|TRBJ2-2|TRBV27
TGTGCCAGCAGTCACAATAGGGGGAGGGTTTCGAACACCGGGGAGCTGTTTTTT
CASSHNRGRVSNTGELFF
>TRBD1|NA|TRBJ2-2|TRBV5-1
TGCGCCAGCAGGCCGACAACAGGGGACACCGGGGAGCTGTTTTTT
CASRPTTGDTGELFF
>NA|NA|TRBJ1-3|TRBV10-3
TGTGCCATCAGTGAGTCGAATCGACAGGAATTTGGGAGAGGCAACACCATATATTTT
CAISESNRQEFGRGNTIYF
>NA|NA|TRBJ1-1|TRBV28
TGTGCCAGCAGGAACACGGGAGGAGGGAGCACTGAAGCTTTCTTT
CASRNTGGGSTEAFF
>NA|NA|TRBJ2-3|TRBV6-1
TGTGCCAGCAGTGCAGGACAGCCTAGCACAGATACGCAGTATTTT
CASSAGQPSTDTQYF
>NA|many|TRBJ1-1|TRBV5-6
TGTGCCAGCAGCCCCCGGCGGGCCGGGAACACTGAAGCTTTCTTT
CASSPRRAGNTEAFF